This T cell receptor (beta chain) was retrieved from a study of monozygotic twins with cystic fibrosis. This CDR3 contains 15 residues. Germline CDR1 is GTSNPN and CDR2 is SVGIG (reference sequence). The germline V and J ends were trimmed by 0 bases and 3 bases, with 15 bases remaining between them. The data were produced by immunoSEQ multiplex PCR, yet TCRdb's version contains in-frame clones alone and is incomplete. The table records 15,000 or so clones, 85% of them present only once. Worth noting for this clone: Its matching antigen is unknown.

Study results and limitations: Co-twins had the most similar V usage for 13 of 16 pairs, J for 8.

The sequence was collected from a boy aged 5-17 years with cystic fibrosis. V is TRBV30 and J is TRBJ2-7, with D perhaps being TRBD1 or TRBD2 (5 bases each). Material: blood. Here the CDR3 reads CAWSVRGARGYEQYF. Here the CDR3 DNA reads TGTGCCTGGAGTGTACGAGGGGCTAGAGGCTACGAGCAGTACTTC.